This entry features one T cell receptor (beta chain) sequence. The data derive from a study of control samples from healthy donors and cancer patients. The data were produced by immunoSEQ multiplex PCR, yet TCRdb's version contains in-frame clones alone and is incomplete. Here the sample spans about 120,000 clones, more than 75% being singletons. The J segment lost 1 base and the V segment lost 3 bases, leaving 4 bases of the junction unmatched. The CDR3 loop spans 15 amino acids. CDR1 and CDR2 (germline): SGHRS, YFSETQ. The receptor comes from a woman aged 60-75 years with lung cancer. This rearrangement joins TRBV5-1 to TRBJ2-3; 8 bases align to TRBD2. Sequences were obtained from PBMCs. The CDR3 here is CASSSEAGGTDTQYF. CDR3 sequence (DNA): TGCGCCAGCAGCTCCGAAGCGGGGGGCACAGATACGCAGTATTTT.